This TCR beta chain appears in the sequencing data of a study of Graves' ophthalmopathy and Graves' hyperthyroidism. The study's findings and limits: The model predicted ophthalmopathy progression with roughly 70% sensitivity and approximately 72% specificity.

V was cut by 6 bases and J by 6 bases, with 17 bases left in between. The germline gives CDR1 SGHVS, CDR2 FQNEAQ. This CDR3 has 15 amino acids. On this clonotype itself: The antigen is unknown.

Moderate-to-severe activity, CAS ≥3, NOSPECS ≥4 and a duration under 3 months were seen in donors with ophthalmopathy. Amplified TCR beta CDR3 regions were obtained using RNA transcripts as template. In the first round, RT-PCR was carried out with HTBI primers, and a multiplex PCR formed the second round. TCRdb analysed the multiplex PCR reads with MiXCR anew, one entry per CDR3 protein. The sample holds 450,000 or so distinct CDR3 sequences, approximately 15% seen once. The material sequenced was blood. This sequence was found in a woman in her twenties or thirties with Graves' ophthalmopathy. The genes are TRBV7-8 and TRBJ2-2, with D possibly TRBD1 on 5 matching bases. The CDR3 DNA is TGTGCCAGCAGATCCCAGGGCCGTGGATCCGGGGAGCTGTTTTTT. This codes for CASRSQGRGSGELFF.